Listed below are T cell receptor beta chains from one sample, sequenced in a study of T cells in Graves' hyperthyroidism and ophthalmopathy. TCRdb re-analysed the multiplex PCR reads in MiXCR, keeping a single row per CDR3 protein. The sample carries 250,000 to 300,000 distinct CDR3 sequences, roughly 15% recorded once. The sequenced sample consisted of blood. The receptors here all came from a woman between 40 and 55 years old with Graves' hyperthyroidism that later progressed to Graves' ophthalmopathy. The CDR3 runs from the conserved cysteine through the conserved F or W. D genes are given only for firm matches. Size is omitted from some rows. Given values are once, few, many or a class for expanded clones.

TRBV11-2	many	TRBJ2-3	TRBD1	CASSLTGGTGDTQYF	TGTGCCAGCAGCTTAACAGGGGGCACGGGAGATACGCAGTATTTT
TRBV9	many	TRBJ2-1	NA	CASSVGLASEQFF	TGTGCCAGCAGCGTGGGGTTAGCAAGTGAGCAGTTCTTC
TRBV20-1	many	TRBJ2-1	NA	CSARTVAHSYNEQFF	TGCAGTGCTAGAACCGTAGCGCATAGCTACAATGAGCAGTTCTTC
TRBV2	many	TRBJ1-5	NA	CASSEQNSNQPQHF	TGTGCCAGCAGTGAACAGAATAGCAATCAGCCCCAGCATTTT
TRBV27	many	TRBJ1-1	TRBD1	CASSLRDRGRGAEAFF	TGTGCCAGCAGCCTCCGGGACAGGGGGCGAGGGGCTGAAGCTTTCTTT
TRBV6-1	few	TRBJ1-1	NA	CASNPNTEAFF	TGTGCCAGCAATCCGAACACTGAAGCTTTCTTT
TRBV9	many	TRBJ2-7	NA	CASSVALREQDEQYF	TGTGCCAGCAGCGTAGCCCTAAGAGAACAGGACGAGCAGTACTTC
TRBV2	many	TRBJ2-5	NA	CASISKTSQETQYF	TGTGCCAGCATTTCGAAAACTTCACAAGAGACCCAGTACTTC
TRBV12-3/TRBV12-4	many	TRBJ2-2	NA	CASSFKGTGELFF	TGTGCCAGCAGTTTTAAGGGAACCGGGGAGCTGTTTTTT
TRBV7-9	many	TRBJ2-1	TRBD2	CASRPAGAYNEQFF	TGTGCCAGCAGACCAGCGGGGGCCTACAATGAGCAGTTCTTC
TRBV5-4	few	TRBJ2-6	NA	CASRPGLYSGANVLTF	TGTGCCAGCCGCCCCGGGTTGTACTCTGGGGCCAACGTCCTGACTTTC
TRBV10-2	NA	TRBJ1-1	NA	CASSEYLLNTEAFF	TGCGCCAGCAGTGAGTACCTATTGAACACTGAAGCTTTCTTT
TRBV15	NA	TRBJ2-1	TRBD2	CATSGRREGAYNEQFF	TGTGCCACCAGCGGTCGTCGGGAGGGGGCCTACAATGAGCAGTTCTTC
TRBV7-9	NA	TRBJ2-5	NA	CASSLSFSGRLKEAQYF	TGTGCCAGCAGCTTAAGTTTTTCGGGCCGCCTGAAGGAGGCCCAGTACTTC
TRBV24-1	NA	TRBJ2-5	TRBD1	CATSENTGVETQYF	TGTGCCACCAGTGAGAACACAGGGGTGGAGACCCAGTACTTC
TRBV27	many	TRBJ1-3	TRBD1	CASSSQGVTGNTIYF	TGTGCCAGCAGTTCTCAGGGGGTAACCGGAAACACCATATATTTT
TRBV12-3/TRBV12-4	NA	TRBJ2-7	NA	CASSLALPYEQYF	TGTGCCAGCAGTTTAGCGCTCCCCTACGAGCAGTACTTC
TRBV5-1	once	TRBJ2-4	TRBD1	CASSLGPGQENIQYF	TGCGCCAGCAGCTTGGGGCCGGGACAGGAAAACATTCAGTACTTC
TRBV9	many	TRBJ2-1	TRBD2	CASSPKAGGSYNEQFF	TGTGCCAGCAGCCCTAAAGCGGGAGGGTCCTACAATGAGCAGTTCTTC
TRBV2	many	TRBJ1-3	NA	CASSEWGPGNTIYF	TGTGCCAGCAGTGAATGGGGACCCGGAAACACCATATATTTT
TRBV15	many	TRBJ1-1	TRBD1	CATSRDRGQGNTEAFF	TGTGCCACCAGCAGAGACAGGGGGCAAGGGAACACTGAAGCTTTCTTT
TRBV3-1	many	TRBJ1-4	NA	CASSQGVSEKLFF	TGTGCCAGCAGCCAAGGTGTGAGTGAAAAACTGTTTTTT
TRBV20-1	many	TRBJ2-7	TRBD2	CSARDREREVSYEQYF	TGCAGTGCTAGAGATCGCGAGCGGGAGGTCTCCTACGAGCAGTACTTC
TRBV9	many	TRBJ2-1	NA	CASSGQGGSVKEQFF	TGTGCCAGCAGCGGACAGGGAGGGAGCGTAAAGGAGCAGTTCTTC
TRBV12-3/TRBV12-4	many	TRBJ2-5	TRBD2	CASSPRRLAGGETQYF	TGTGCCAGCAGTCCCCGACGACTAGCGGGAGGGGAGACCCAGTACTTC
TRBV2	many	TRBJ2-1	NA	CASSGDPGLLSYNEQFF	TGTGCCAGCAGTGGTGATCCGGGACTCCTCTCCTACAATGAGCAGTTCTTC
TRBV10-3	many	TRBJ1-3	NA	CAIGQLSGNTIYF	TGTGCCATCGGACAGCTCTCTGGAAACACCATATATTTT
TRBV29-1	NA	TRBJ1-1	TRBD1	CSVMTGGTEAFF	TGCAGCGTGATGACAGGGGGGACTGAAGCTTTCTTT
TRBV11-2	many	TRBJ2-7	TRBD2	CASSLGGGFGYEQYF	TGTGCCAGCAGCTTAGGGGGAGGGTTTGGCTACGAGCAGTACTTC
TRBV9	many	TRBJ2-3	TRBD2	CASSSPGLAGVTDTQYF	TGTGCCAGCAGCTCCCCCGGACTAGCGGGGGTCACGGATACGCAGTATTTT
TRBV20-1	many	TRBJ1-1	NA	CSARGQGRFTEAFF	TGCAGTGCTAGAGGGCAGGGGAGGTTCACTGAAGCTTTCTTT
TRBV7-7	NA	TRBJ2-1	NA	CASSPRGGGNKFF	TGTGCTAGCAGCCCAAGAGGGGGGGGAAATAAGTTCTTC
TRBV27	many	TRBJ2-7	NA	CASSLSGLGSYEQYF	TGTGCCAGCAGTTTATCAGGGTTAGGATCCTACGAGCAGTACTTC
TRBV14	few	TRBJ2-3	NA	CASSQDWGRYTDTQYF	TGTGCCAGCAGCCAAGATTGGGGGAGATACACAGATACGCAGTATTTT
TRBV12-3/TRBV12-4	many	TRBJ2-1	NA	CASSLGILDNEQFF	TGTGCCAGCAGTTTAGGGATTTTGGACAATGAGCAGTTCTTC
TRBV19	NA	TRBJ2-7	TRBD2	CASSRLASSYEQYF	TGTGCCAGTAGTAGACTAGCGTCCTCCTACGAGCAGTACTTC
TRBV6-1	many	TRBJ2-7	NA	CASTLGIVMDRYEQYF	TGTGCCAGCACCCTGGGGATCGTTATGGATCGTTACGAGCAGTACTTC